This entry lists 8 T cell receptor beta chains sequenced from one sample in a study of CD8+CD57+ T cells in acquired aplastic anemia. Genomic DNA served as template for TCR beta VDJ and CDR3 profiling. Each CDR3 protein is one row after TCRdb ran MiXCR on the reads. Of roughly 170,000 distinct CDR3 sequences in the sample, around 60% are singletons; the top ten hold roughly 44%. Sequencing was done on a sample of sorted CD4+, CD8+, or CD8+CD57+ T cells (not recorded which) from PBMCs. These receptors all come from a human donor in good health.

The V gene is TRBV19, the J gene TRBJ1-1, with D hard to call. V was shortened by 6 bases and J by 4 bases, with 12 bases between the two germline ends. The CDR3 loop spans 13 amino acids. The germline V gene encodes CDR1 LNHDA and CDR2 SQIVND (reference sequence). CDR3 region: CASRDTAATEAFF. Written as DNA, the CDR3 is TGTGCCAGTAGGGATACCGCGGCCACTGAAGCTTTCTTT.

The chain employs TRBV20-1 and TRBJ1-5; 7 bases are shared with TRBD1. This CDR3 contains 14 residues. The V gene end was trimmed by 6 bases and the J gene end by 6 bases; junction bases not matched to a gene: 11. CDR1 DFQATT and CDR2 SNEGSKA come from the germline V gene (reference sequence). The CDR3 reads CSAPDRDVSQPQHF. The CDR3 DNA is TGCAGTGCCCCAGACAGGGATGTCAGTCAGCCCCAGCATTTT.

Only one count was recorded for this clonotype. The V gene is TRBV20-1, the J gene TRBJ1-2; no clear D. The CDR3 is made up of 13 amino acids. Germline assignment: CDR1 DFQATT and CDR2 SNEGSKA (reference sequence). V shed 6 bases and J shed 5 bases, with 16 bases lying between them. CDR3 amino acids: CSARRQDSYGYTF. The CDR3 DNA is TGCAGTGCGCGGCGACAAGATTCTTATGGCTACACCTTC.

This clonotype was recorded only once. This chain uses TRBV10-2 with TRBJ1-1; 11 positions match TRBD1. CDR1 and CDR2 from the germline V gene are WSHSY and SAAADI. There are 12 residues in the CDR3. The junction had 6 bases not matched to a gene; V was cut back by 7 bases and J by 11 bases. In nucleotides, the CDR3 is TGCGCCAGCAATCGGGACAGGGGGATGGCTTTCTTT. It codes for CASNRDRGMAFF.

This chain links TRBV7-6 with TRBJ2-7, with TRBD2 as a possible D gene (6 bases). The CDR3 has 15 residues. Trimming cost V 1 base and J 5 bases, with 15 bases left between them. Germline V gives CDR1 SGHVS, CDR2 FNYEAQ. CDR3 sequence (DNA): TGTGCCAGCAGCTTAGTTGGGGCGGGATGGAACGAGCAGTACTTC. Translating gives CASSLVGAGWNEQYF.

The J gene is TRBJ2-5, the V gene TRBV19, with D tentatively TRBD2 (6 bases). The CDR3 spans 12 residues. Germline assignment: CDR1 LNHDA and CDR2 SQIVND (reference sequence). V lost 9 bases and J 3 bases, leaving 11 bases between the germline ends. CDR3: CASRLEKETQYF. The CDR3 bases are TGTGCCAGCCGACTAGAAAAAGAGACCCAGTACTTC.

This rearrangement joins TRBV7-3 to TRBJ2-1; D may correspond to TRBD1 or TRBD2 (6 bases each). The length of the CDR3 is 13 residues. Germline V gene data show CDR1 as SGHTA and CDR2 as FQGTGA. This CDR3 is CASGPSRGGEQFF. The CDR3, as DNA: TGTGCTAGCGGCCCTTCCCGAGGGGGTGAGCAGTTCTTC.

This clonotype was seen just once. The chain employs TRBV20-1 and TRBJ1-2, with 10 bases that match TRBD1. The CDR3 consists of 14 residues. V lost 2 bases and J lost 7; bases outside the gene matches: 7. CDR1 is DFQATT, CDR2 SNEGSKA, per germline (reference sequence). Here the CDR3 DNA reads TGCAGTGCTAGAACCGACAGGGGGCATAGTGGCTACACCTTC. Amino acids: CSARTDRGHSGYTF.